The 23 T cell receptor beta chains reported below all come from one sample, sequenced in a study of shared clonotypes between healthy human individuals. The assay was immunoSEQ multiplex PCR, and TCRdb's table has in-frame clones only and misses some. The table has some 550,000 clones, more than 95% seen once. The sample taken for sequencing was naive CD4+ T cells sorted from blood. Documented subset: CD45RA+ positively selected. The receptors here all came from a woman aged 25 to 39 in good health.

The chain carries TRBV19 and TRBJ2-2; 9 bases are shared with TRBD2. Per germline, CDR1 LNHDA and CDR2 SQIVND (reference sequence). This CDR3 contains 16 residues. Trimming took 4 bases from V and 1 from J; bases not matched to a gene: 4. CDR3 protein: CASSRTSDGNTGELFF. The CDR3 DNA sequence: TGTGCCAGTAGTAGGACTAGCGATGGGAACACCGGGGAGCTGTTTTTT.

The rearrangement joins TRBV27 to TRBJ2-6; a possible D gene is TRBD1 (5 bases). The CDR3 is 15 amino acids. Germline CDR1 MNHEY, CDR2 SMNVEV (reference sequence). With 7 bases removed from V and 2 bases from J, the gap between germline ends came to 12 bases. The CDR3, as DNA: TGTGCCAGCAAACCTCAGGGTACTGGGGCCAACGTCCTGACTTTC. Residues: CASKPQGTGANVLTF.

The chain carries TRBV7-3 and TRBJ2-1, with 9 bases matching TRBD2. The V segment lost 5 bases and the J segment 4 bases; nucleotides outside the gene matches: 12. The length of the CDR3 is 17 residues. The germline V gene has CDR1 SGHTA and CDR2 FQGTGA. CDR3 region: CASSPSLGSGGYNEQFF. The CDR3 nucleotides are TGTGCCAGCAGCCCGTCCCTCGGTAGCGGGGGATACAATGAGCAGTTCTTC.

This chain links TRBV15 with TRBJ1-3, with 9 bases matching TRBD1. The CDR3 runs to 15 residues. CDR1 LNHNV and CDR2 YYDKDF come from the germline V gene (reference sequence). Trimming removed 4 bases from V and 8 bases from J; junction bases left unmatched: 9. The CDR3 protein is CATSIGRGQGDTIYF. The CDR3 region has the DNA TGTGCCACCAGCATCGGGAGGGGACAGGGAGACACCATATATTTT. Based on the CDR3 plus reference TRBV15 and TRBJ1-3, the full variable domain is DAMVIQNPRYQVTQFGKPVTLSCSQTLNHNVMYWYQQKSSQAPKLLFHYYDKDFNNEADTPDNFQSRRPNTSFCFLDIRSPGLGDTAMYLCATSIGRGQGDTIYFGEGSWLTVV.

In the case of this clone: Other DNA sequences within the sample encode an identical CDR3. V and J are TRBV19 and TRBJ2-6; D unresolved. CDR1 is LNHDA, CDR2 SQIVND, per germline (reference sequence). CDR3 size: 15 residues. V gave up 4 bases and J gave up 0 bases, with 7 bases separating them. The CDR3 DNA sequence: TGTGCCAGTAGTACTCAGAGCTCTGGGGCCAACGTCCTGACTTTC. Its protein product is CASSTQSSGANVLTF.

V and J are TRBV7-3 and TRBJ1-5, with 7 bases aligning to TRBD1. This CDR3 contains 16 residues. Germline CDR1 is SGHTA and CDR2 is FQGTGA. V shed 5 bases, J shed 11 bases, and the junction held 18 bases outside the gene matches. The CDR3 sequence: CASSNPPGQPGRSQHF. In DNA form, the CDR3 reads TGTGCCAGCAGCAACCCACCGGGACAGCCCGGTAGGTCCCAGCATTTT.

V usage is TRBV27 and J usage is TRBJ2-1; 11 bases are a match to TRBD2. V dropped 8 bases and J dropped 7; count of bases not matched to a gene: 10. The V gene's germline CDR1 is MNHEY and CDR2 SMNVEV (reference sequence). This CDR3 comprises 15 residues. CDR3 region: CASRYTSGSNNEQFF. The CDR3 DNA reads TGTGCCAGCCGATATACTAGCGGGAGCAATAATGAGCAGTTCTTC.

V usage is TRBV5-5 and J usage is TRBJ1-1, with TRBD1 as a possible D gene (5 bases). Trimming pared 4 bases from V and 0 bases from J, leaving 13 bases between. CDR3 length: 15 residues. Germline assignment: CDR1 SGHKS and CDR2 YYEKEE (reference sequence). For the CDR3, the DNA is TGTGCCAGCAGCGCACGTCGGGGGGTGAACACTGAAGCTTTCTTT. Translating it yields CASSARRGVNTEAFF.

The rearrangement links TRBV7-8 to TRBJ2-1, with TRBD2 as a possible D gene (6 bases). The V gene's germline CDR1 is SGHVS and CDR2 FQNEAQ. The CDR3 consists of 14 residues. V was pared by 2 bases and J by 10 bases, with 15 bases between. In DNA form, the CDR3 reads TGTGCCAGCAGCTTATTCGCGGGGTTCGGAGAGCAGTTCTTC. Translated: CASSLFAGFGEQFF.

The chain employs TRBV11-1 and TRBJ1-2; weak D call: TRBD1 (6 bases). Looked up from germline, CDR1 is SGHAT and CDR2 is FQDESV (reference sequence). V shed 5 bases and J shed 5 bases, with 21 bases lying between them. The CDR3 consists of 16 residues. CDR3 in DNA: TGTGCCAGCAGCCCCCGAGGCGTCGGGGGCGAATATGGCTACACCTTC. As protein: CASSPRGVGGEYGYTF.

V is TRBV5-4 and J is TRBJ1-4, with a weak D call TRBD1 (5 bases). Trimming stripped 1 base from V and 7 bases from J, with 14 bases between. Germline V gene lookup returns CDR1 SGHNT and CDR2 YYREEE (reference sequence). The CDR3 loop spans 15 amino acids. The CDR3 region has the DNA TGTGCCAGCAGCTTGAGCTCAGGGTCGGTTGAAAAACTGTTTTTT. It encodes CASSLSSGSVEKLFF.

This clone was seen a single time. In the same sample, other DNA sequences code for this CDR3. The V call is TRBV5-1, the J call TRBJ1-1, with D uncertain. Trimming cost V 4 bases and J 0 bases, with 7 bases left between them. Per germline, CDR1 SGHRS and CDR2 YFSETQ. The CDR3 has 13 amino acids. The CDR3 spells CASSLTVNTEAFF. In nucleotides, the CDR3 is TGCGCCAGCAGCCTCACAGTGAACACTGAAGCTTTCTTT.

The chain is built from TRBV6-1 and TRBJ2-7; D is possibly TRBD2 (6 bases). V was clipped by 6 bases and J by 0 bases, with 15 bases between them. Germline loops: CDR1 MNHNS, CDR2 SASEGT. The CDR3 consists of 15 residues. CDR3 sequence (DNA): TGTGCCAGCAGGACTGGCGGGGTAAGCTCCTACGAGCAGTACTTC. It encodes CASRTGGVSSYEQYF.

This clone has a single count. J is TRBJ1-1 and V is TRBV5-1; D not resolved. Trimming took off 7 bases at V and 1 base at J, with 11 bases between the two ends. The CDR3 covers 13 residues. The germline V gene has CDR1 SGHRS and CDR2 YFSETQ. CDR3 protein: CASGWVENTEAFF. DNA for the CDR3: TGCGCCAGCGGATGGGTGGAGAACACTGAAGCTTTCTTT.

CDR3 nucleotide sequence: TGTGCCAGCAGCTCAGGCGTACAAGAGACCCAGTACTTC. It translates to CASSSGVQETQYF. This chain links TRBV28 with TRBJ2-5; D not certain. The CDR3 sequence is 13 residues long. Germline CDR1 and CDR2: MDHEN and SYDVKM. V shed 6 bases and J shed 2 bases, with 10 bases lying between them.

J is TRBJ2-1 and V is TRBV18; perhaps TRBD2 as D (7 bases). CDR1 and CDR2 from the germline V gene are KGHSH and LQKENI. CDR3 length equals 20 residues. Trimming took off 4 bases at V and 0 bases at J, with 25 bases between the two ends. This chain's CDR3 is CASSRGAGDTFWSSYNEQFF. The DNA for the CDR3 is TGTGCCAGCTCACGGGGGGCGGGAGATACTTTCTGGAGCTCCTACAATGAGCAGTTCTTC.

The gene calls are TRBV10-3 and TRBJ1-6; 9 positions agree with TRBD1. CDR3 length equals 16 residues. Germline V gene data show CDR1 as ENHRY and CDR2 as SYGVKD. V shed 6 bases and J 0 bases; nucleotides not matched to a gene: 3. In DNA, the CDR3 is TGTGCCATCAGGGGGACAGGGACCTCCTATAATTCACCCCTCCACTTT. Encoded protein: CAIRGTGTSYNSPLHF.

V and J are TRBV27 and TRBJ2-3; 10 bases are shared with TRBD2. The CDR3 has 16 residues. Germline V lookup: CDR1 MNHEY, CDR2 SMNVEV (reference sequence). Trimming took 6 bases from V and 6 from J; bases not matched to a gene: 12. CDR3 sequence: CASRTYLAGVADTQYF. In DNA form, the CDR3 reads TGTGCCAGCAGGACTTATCTAGCGGGAGTGGCCGATACGCAGTATTTT.

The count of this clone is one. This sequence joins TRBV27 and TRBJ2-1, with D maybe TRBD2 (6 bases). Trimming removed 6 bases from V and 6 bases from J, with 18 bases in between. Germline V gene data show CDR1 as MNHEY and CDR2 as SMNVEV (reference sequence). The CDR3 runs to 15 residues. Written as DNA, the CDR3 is TGTGCCAGCAGGCAAGGGCGGAGGGGCGTCAATGAGCAGTTCTTC. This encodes CASRQGRRGVNEQFF.

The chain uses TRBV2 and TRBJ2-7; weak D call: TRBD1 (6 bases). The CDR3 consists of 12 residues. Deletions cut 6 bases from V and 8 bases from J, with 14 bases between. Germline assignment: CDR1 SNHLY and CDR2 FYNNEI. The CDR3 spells CASRRTVDKQYF. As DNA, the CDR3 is TGTGCCAGCAGACGGACAGTTGACAAGCAGTACTTC.

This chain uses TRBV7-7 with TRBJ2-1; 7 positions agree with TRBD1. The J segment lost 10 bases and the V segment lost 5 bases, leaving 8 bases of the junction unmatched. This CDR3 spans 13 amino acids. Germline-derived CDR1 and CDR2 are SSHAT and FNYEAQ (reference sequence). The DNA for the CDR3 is TGTGCCAGCAGCCTAGACAGGGTGGGAGAGCAGTTCTTC. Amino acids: CASSLDRVGEQFF.

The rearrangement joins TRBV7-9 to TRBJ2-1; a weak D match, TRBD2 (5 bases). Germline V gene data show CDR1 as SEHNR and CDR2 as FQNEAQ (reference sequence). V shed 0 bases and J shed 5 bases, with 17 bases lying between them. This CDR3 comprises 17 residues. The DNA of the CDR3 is TGTGCCAGCAGCTTAGCCGGACGGAGCGGAATGCACAATGAGCAGTTCTTC. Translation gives CASSLAGRSGMHNEQFF.

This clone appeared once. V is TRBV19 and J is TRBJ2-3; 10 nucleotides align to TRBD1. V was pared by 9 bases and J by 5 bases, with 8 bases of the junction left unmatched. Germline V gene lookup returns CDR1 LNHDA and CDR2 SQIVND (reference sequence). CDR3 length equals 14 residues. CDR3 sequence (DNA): TGTGCCAGCCAACCGGGACAGGGGATAGATACGCAGTATTTT. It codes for CASQPGQGIDTQYF.